Shown below are 11 T cell receptor beta chains from a single sample sequenced in a study of blood T cells in healthy people across ages. The authors ran a second PCR of about 6 to 11 cycles using a sample-barcoded 5' primer and a J-beta primer mix. TCRdb redid the calling of the 5' RACE reads with MiXCR, one entry per CDR3 protein. Here the sample spans around 1,700,000 distinct CDR3 sequences, 28% being singletons. Source material: blood. Receptors were obtained from a woman in her twenties or thirties in good health.

This clonotype was seen ten or more times. CDR3 amino acids: CSAIPLGVYEQYF. CDR3 nucleotides: TGCAGTGCTATCCCCCTTGGGGTCTACGAGCAGTACTTC. The V and J genes are TRBV20-1 and TRBJ2-7; D is uncertain. The V end was cut by 4 bases, the J end by 3 bases, with 13 bases between. CDR1 DFQATT and CDR2 SNEGSKA come from the germline V gene (reference sequence). The CDR3 has 13 amino acids.

This chain uses TRBV5-1 with TRBJ2-3; the match to TRBD1 covers 7 bases. Trimming took 5 bases from V and 0 from J; bases not matched to a gene: 6. CDR3 length: 15 amino acids. Germline assignment: CDR1 SGHRS and CDR2 YFSETQ. This CDR3 reads CASRPTGVSTDTQYF. The CDR3 DNA follows: TGCGCCAGCAGGCCCACAGGGGTCAGCACAGATACGCAGTATTTT.

This clonotype was found many times. The chain couples TRBV5-1 to TRBJ2-7; D may be TRBD2 (6 bases). CDR3 length: 14 residues. CDR1 and CDR2 (germline): SGHRS, YFSETQ. V was clipped by 1 base and J by 3 bases, with 11 bases between them. In nucleotides, the CDR3 is TGCGCCAGCAGCTTGTCGGGGGAAGGCTACGAGCAGTACTTC. Amino acids: CASSLSGEGYEQYF.

This chain joins TRBV5-1 and TRBJ2-1; D is unclear. Germline loops: CDR1 SGHRS, CDR2 YFSETQ. V lost 0 bases and J lost 7, with 17 bases in between. This CDR3 spans 16 amino acids. The CDR3 sequence is CASSLARTPARNEQFF. Here the CDR3 DNA reads TGCGCCAGCAGCTTGGCTCGGACCCCTGCCAGAAATGAGCAGTTCTTC.

This clonotype was detected many times. The chain is built from TRBV3-1 and TRBJ2-1; 13 bases match TRBD2. CDR3 length equals 16 residues. In germline, CDR1 is LGHDT, CDR2 YNNKEL (reference sequence). The junction had 3 bases not matched to a gene; V was cut back by 5 bases and J by 2 bases. Here the CDR3 reads CASSSTSGRAYNEQFF. CDR3 in DNA: TGTGCCAGCAGCAGCACTAGCGGGAGGGCCTACAATGAGCAGTTCTTC.

The V and J genes are TRBV4-3 and TRBJ2-3; no clear D. The CDR3 has 15 residues. The V and J ends lost 0 bases and 0 bases respectively, with 7 bases between them. From germline, CDR1 is LGHNA and CDR2 YSLEER. CDR3 amino acids: CASSQERHSTDTQYF. DNA for the CDR3: TGCGCCAGCAGCCAAGAACGACACAGCACAGATACGCAGTATTTT.

This clonotype occurred many times. The chain carries TRBV29-1 and TRBJ2-6; D is undetermined. This CDR3 contains 13 residues. Trimming shortened V by 4 bases and J by 0 bases, and 4 bases separated the two germline ends. Germline CDR1 and CDR2: SQVTM and ANQGSEA. In nucleotides, the CDR3 is TGCAGCGTTGGGTTCTCTGGGGCCAACGTCCTGACTTTC. Residues: CSVGFSGANVLTF.

The genes are TRBV5-5 and TRBJ1-2; D perhaps matches TRBD1 (5 bases). Germline assignment: CDR1 SGHKS and CDR2 YYEKEE (reference sequence). This CDR3 region has 14 residues. The V and J ends lost 4 bases and 8 bases respectively, with 18 bases between them. For the CDR3, the DNA is TGTGCCAGCAGCCAACAGGTCCAGAAGAGGGGCTACACCTTC. Its translation: CASSQQVQKRGYTF.

The rearrangement joins TRBV12-3 or TRBV12-4 to TRBJ1-4, with TRBD1 matching over 12 bases. Germline trimming cut 6 bases from V and 8 bases from J; bases unmatched to any gene: 7. The CDR3 contains 15 residues. For the CDR3, the DNA is TGTGCCAGCAGGGTCCGTGGGACAGGGGGCGAAAAACTGTTTTTT. The encoded protein is CASRVRGTGGEKLFF.

The chain has TRBV7-2 and TRBJ2-4, with a tentative D call TRBD2 (7 bases). Germline V gene data show CDR1 as SGHTA and CDR2 as FQGNSA. The CDR3 consists of 16 residues. The ends were cut back, 6 bases at V and 0 bases at J, with 15 bases in the middle. CDR3 loop: CASRNWEGVAKNIQYF. CDR3 DNA: TGTGCCAGCAGAAATTGGGAGGGGGTAGCCAAAAACATTCAGTACTTC.

The chain recombines TRBV6-1 with TRBJ1-5; maybe TRBD1 (5 bases). V shed 6 bases and J shed 5 bases, with 17 bases lying between them. CDR3 length: 15 amino acids. Germline assignment: CDR1 MNHNS and CDR2 SASEGT. In DNA, the CDR3 is TGTGCCAGCAGACAGAAGGGGAGAGGGGATCAGCCCCAGCATTTT. Translating gives CASRQKGRGDQPQHF.